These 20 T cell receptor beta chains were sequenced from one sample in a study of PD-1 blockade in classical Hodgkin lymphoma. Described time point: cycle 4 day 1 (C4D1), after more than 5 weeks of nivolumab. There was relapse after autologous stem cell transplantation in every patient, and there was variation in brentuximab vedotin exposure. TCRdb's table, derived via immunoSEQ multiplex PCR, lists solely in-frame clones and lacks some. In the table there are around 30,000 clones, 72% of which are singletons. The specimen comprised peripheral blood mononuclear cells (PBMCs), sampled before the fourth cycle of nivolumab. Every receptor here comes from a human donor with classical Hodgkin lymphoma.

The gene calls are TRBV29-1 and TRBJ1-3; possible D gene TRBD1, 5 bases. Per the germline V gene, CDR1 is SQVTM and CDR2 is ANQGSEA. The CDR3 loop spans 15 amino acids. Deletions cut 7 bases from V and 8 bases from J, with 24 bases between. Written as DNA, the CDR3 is TGCAGCGCTGACCTAGGGACGGGGGACGGCGACACCATATATTTT. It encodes CSADLGTGDGDTIYF.

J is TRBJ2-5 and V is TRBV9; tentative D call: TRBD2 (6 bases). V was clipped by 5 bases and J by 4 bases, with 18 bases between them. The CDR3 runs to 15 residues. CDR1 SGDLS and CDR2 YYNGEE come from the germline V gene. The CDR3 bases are TGTGCCAGCAGTGAAGGTAGCGGTGGGGGAGAGACCCAGTACTTC. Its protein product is CASSEGSGGGETQYF.

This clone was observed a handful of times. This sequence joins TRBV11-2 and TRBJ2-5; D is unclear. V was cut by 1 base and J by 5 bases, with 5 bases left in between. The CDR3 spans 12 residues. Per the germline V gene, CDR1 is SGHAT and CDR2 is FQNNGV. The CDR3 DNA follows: TGTGCCAGCAGCTTAGGGTGGGAGACCCAGTACTTC. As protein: CASSLGWETQYF.

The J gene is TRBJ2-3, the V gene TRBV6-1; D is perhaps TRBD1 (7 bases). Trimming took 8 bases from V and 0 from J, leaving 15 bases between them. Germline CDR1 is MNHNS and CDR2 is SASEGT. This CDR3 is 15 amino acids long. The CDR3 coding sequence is TGTGCCAGCGGAGGGGGCAGGGTGAGCACAGATACGCAGTATTTT. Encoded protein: CASGGGRVSTDTQYF.

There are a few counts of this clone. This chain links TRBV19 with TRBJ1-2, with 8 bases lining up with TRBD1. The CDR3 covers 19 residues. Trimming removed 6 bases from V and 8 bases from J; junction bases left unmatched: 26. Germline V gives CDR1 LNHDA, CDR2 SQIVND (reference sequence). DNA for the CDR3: TGTGCCAGTAGAGTCTCCCTCACTTCAGGGGGCGCAGGCTTCGGGGGCTACACCTTC. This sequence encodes CASRVSLTSGGAGFGGYTF.

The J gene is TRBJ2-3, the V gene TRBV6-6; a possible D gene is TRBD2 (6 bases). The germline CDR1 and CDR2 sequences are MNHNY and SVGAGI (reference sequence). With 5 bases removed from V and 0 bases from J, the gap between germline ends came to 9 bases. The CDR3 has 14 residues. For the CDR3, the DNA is TGTGCCAGCAGTCTCGGGACTAGCACAGATACGCAGTATTTT. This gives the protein CASSLGTSTDTQYF.

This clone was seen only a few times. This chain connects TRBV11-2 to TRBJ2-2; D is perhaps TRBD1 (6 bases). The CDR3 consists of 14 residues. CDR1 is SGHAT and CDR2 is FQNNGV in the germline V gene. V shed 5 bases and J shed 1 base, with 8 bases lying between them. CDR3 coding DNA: TGTGCCAGCAGCGTGACAGGGAACACCGGGGAGCTGTTTTTT. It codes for CASSVTGNTGELFF.

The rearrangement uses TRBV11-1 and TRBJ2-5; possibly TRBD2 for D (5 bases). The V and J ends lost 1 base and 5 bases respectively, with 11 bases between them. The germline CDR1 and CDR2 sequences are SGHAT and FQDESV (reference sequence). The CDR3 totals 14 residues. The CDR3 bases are TGTGCCAGCAGCTTAGTTAGCAGAGGGGAGACCCAGTACTTC. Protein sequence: CASSLVSRGETQYF.

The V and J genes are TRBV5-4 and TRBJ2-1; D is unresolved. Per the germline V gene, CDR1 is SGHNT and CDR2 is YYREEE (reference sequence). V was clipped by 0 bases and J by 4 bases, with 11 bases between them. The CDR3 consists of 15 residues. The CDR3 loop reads CASSLVGDLYNEQFF. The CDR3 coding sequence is TGTGCCAGCAGCTTGGTAGGTGACCTTTACAATGAGCAGTTCTTC.

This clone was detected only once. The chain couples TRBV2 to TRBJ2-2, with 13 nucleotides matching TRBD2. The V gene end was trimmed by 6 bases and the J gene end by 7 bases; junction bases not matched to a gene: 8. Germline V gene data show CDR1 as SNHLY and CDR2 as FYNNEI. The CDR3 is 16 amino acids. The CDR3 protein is CASRAGLAGVIGELFF. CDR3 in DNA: TGTGCCAGCAGAGCCGGACTAGCGGGAGTGATCGGGGAGCTGTTTTTT. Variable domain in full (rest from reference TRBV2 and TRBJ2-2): EPEVTQTPSHQVTQMGQEVILRCVPISNHLYFYWYRQILGQKVEFLVSFYNNEISEKSEIFDDQFSVERPDGSNFTLKIRSTKLEDSAMYFCASRAGLAGVIGELFFGEGSRLTVL.

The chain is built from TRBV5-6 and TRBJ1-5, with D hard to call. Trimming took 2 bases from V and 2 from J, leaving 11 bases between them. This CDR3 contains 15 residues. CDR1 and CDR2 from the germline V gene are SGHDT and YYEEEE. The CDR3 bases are TGTGCCAGCAGCTTTCGGGCAGGAGGCAATCAGCCCCAGCATTTT. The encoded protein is CASSFRAGGNQPQHF. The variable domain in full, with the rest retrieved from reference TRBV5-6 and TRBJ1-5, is DAGVTQSPTHLIKTRGQQVTLRCSPKSGHDTVSWYQQALGQGPQFIFQYYEEEERQRGNFPDRFSGHQFPNYSSELNVNALLLGDSALYLCASSFRAGGNQPQHFGDGTRLSIL.

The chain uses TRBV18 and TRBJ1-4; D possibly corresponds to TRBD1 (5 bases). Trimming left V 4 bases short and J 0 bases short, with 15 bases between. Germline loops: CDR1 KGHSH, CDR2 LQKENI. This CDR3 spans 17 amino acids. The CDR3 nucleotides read TGTGCCAGCTCACGTTGGGGGATGACAGCAACTAATGAAAAACTGTTTTTT. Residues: CASSRWGMTATNEKLFF.

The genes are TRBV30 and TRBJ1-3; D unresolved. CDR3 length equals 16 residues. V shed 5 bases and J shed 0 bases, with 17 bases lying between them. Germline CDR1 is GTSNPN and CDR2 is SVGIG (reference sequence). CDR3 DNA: TGTGCCTGGGATAGACTCAGCAGCTACTCTGGAAACACCATATATTTT. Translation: CAWDRLSSYSGNTIYF.

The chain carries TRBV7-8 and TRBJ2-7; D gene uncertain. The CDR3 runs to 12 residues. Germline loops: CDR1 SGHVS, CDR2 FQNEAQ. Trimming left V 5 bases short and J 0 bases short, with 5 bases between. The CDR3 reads CASSLPSYEQYF. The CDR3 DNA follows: TGTGCCAGCAGCCTACCCTCCTACGAGCAGTACTTC.

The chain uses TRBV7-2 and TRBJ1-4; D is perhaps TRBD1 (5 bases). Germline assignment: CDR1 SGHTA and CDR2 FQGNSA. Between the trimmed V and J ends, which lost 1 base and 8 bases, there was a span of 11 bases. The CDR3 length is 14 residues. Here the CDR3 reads CASSLGGGREKLFF. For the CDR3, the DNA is TGTGCCAGCAGCTTAGGGGGCGGGAGAGAAAAACTGTTTTTT. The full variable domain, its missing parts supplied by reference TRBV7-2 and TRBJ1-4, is GAGVSQSPSNKVTEKGKDVELRCDPISGHTALYWYRQSLGQGLEFLIYFQGNSAPDKSGLPSDRFSAERTGGSVSTLTIQRTQQEDSAVYLCASSLGGGREKLFFGSGTQLSVL.

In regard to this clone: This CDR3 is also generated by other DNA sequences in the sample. The DNA of the CDR3 is TGTGCCAGTAGTATAGGAGGTCCTGAAGCTTTCTTT. This codes for CASSIGGPEAFF. This chain links TRBV19 with TRBJ1-1; D remains ambiguous. The CDR3 runs to 12 residues. CDR1 is LNHDA and CDR2 is SQIVND in the germline V gene (reference sequence). The V gene lost 1 base and the J gene lost 6 bases, with 6 bases spanning the gap.

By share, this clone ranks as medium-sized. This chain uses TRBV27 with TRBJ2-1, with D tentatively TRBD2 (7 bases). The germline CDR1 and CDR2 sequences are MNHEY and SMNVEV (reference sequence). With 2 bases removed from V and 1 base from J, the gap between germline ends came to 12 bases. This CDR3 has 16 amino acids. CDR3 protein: CASSLRGGGSYNEQFF. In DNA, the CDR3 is TGTGCCAGCAGTTTAAGGGGGGGAGGTTCCTACAATGAGCAGTTCTTC.

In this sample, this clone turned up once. The CDR3 here is CASSLRMDPGDF. The CDR3 DNA reads as TGTGCCAGCAGCCTACGGATGGACCCTGGGGACTTC. This chain links TRBV21-1 with TRBJ2-4. TRBV21-1 is listed as a pseudogene. The CDR3 loop spans 12 amino acids.

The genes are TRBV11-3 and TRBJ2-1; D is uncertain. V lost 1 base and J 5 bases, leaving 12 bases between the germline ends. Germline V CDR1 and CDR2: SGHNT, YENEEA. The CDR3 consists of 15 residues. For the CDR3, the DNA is TGTGCCAGCAGCTTAGTCGGACGAGCTGACAATGAGCAGTTCTTC. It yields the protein CASSLVGRADNEQFF.

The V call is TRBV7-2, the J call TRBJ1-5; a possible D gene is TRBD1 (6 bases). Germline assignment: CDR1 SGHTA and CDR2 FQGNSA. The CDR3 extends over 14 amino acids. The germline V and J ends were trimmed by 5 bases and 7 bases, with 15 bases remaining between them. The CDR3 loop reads CASSLDRQIQPQHF. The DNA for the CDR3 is TGTGCCAGCAGCCTTGACAGGCAGATCCAGCCCCAGCATTTT.